In its sample, the clone carrying this TCR beta chain was seen many times. The antigen remains unidentified. This CDR3 comprises 13 residues. Germline V CDR1 and CDR2: MNHEY, SVGAGI. The V end lost 5 bases, the J end lost 4 bases, and 12 bases lay between the germline ends. TCRdb ran MiXCR on the 5' RACE reads and lists one entry per CDR3 protein. The table has 35,000 to 50,000 distinct CDR3 sequences, more than 9.5% seen once. These data belong to a study of CD8 T cells in ankylosing spondylitis. Study-wide findings and caveats: What appeared characteristic of ankylosing spondylitis blood was a TCR beta motif of fewer than ten highly homologous variants.

The chain employs TRBV6-5 and TRBJ2-7, with D unclear. This clonotype was obtained from a male donor with ankylosing spondylitis or in good health (not recorded which). The source material was blood, either unsorted or a sorted T cell fraction (not recorded which). The DNA of the CDR3 is TGTGCCAGCAGTCCGCGCGTTCCTTACGAGCAGTACTTC. Translation gives CASSPRVPYEQYF.